These 30 T cell receptor beta chains came from one sample sequenced in a study of T cell repertoires in cytomegalovirus infection. One entry per CDR3 protein results from TCRdb running MiXCR on the reads. The sample holds 200,000 to 300,000 distinct CDR3 sequences, roughly an eighth seen once. The sequencing input was PBMCs. These receptors were collected from a human donor in good health (CMV status not recorded). Some clones in this sample may be carry-over from other donors' samples.

The V gene is TRBV10-1, the J gene TRBJ2-6; TRBD1 agrees at 10 bases. Germline values: CDR1 WNHNN, CDR2 SYGVQD (reference sequence). There are 16 residues in the CDR3. With V trimmed by 4 bases and J by 4 bases, 4 bases remained unmatched. In DNA form, the CDR3 reads TGCGCCAGCAGTGGACAGGGGGCGCGCGGGGCCAACGTCCTGACTTTC. Residues: CASSGQGARGANVLTF.

This clonotype has at least ten counts. The genes are TRBV14 and TRBJ1-4; TRBD1 is a possible D gene (6 bases). The CDR3 totals 16 residues. Germline assignment: CDR1 SGHDN and CDR2 FVKESK. The V end was cut by 3 bases, the J end by 5 bases, with 16 bases between. The CDR3 is CASSQDGQSVNEKLFF. CDR3 bases: TGTGCCAGCAGCCAGGACGGACAGTCCGTAAATGAAAAACTGTTTTTT.

In this sample, this clonotype turned up many times. The V call is TRBV7-2, the J call TRBJ2-1; D perhaps matches TRBD1 (5 bases). Per germline, CDR1 SGHTA and CDR2 FQGNSA. The CDR3 covers 14 residues. Trimming left V 1 base short and J 4 bases short, with 8 bases between. CDR3 loop: CASSLDRNYNEQFF. CDR3 bases: TGTGCCAGCAGCTTAGACAGGAATTACAATGAGCAGTTCTTC.

The V and J genes are TRBV19 and TRBJ1-5, with unresolved D. The CDR3 length is 15 residues. The V end lost 3 bases, the J end lost 0 bases, and 9 bases lay between the germline ends. The germline gives CDR1 LNHDA, CDR2 SQIVND (reference sequence). The chain's CDR3 is CASSMSVYSNQPQHF. CDR3 DNA sequence: TGTGCCAGTAGTATGTCGGTCTATAGCAATCAGCCCCAGCATTTT.

This rearrangement joins TRBV20-1 to TRBJ1-4, with D hard to call. The V gene lost 3 bases and the J gene lost 0 bases, with 8 bases spanning the gap. The CDR3 spans 14 residues. Germline loops: CDR1 DFQATT, CDR2 SNEGSKA (reference sequence). CDR3 coding DNA: TGCAGTGCTAGCGTGCAGTCAACTAATGAAAAACTGTTTTTT. Amino acids: CSASVQSTNEKLFF.

This clonotype was counted ten times or more. The chain combines TRBV28 with TRBJ1-5; TRBD1 aligns across 9 bases. The germline gives CDR1 MDHEN, CDR2 SYDVKM. J gave up 6 bases and V 8 bases, and 2 bases lay outside the gene matches. This CDR3 is 12 amino acids long. The CDR3 nucleotides are TGTGCCAGCCGGGACAGGGTTCAGCCCCAGCATTTT. It translates to CASRDRVQPQHF.

This clonotype was seen repeatedly, ten times or more. The chain links TRBV7-2 to TRBJ2-4, with 8 bases matching TRBD1. Germline CDR1 reads SGHTA; CDR2 reads FQGNSA. The V segment lost 5 bases and the J segment 13 bases; nucleotides outside the gene matches: 10. The CDR3 has 13 amino acids. The CDR3 region has the DNA TGTGCCAGCAGCAGTGACAGGGGATCTCCCCAGTACTTC. It translates to CASSSDRGSPQYF.

In DNA form, the CDR3 reads TGTGCCAGCAGTTACATTTCGGGTTCGACCGGGGAGCTGTTTTTT. Encoded protein: CASSYISGSTGELFF. J is TRBJ2-2 and V is TRBV6-5, with D uncertain. This CDR3 has 15 amino acids. Trimming removed 2 bases from V and 5 bases from J, with 12 bases in between. Germline CDR1 and CDR2: MNHEY and SVGAGI.

The CDR3 DNA sequence: TGTGCCAGCAGTCCGACAGGGCGAGAGACCCAGTACTTC. Protein sequence: CASSPTGRETQYF. The chain carries TRBV28 and TRBJ2-5, with 7 bases identical to TRBD1. The CDR3 is 13 amino acids. Germline loops: CDR1 MDHEN, CDR2 SYDVKM. After removal of 5 bases from V and 4 bases from J, the junction contained 4 bases not matched to a gene. The full variable domain, with the rest looked up from reference TRBV28 and TRBJ2-5, is DVKVTQSSRYLVKRTGEKVFLECVQDMDHENMFWYRQDPGLGLRLIYFSYDVKMKEKGDIPEGYSVSREKKERFSLILESASTNQTSMYLCASSPTGRETQYFGPGTRLLVL.

Ten or more counts support this clonotype. The chain has TRBV7-6 and TRBJ2-7, with 10 bases identical to TRBD2. Germline values: CDR1 SGHVS, CDR2 FNYEAQ. The CDR3 loop spans 15 amino acids. V gave up 5 bases and J gave up 5 bases; unmatched junction bases: 9. The CDR3 region is CASSPEREGHHEQYF. The CDR3 DNA sequence: TGTGCCAGCAGCCCCGAGCGGGAGGGCCACCACGAGCAGTACTTC.

The gene calls are TRBV11-2 and TRBJ2-2, with D tentatively TRBD1 (6 bases). V was trimmed by 4 bases and J by 5 bases, leaving 14 bases between them. This CDR3 comprises 15 residues. CDR1 is SGHAT and CDR2 is FQNNGV in the germline V gene. The CDR3 DNA follows: TGTGCCAGCAGCTCGCCTCGAGGGGGAACCGGGGAGCTGTTTTTT. Translating gives CASSSPRGGTGELFF.

This chain uses TRBV14 with TRBJ2-6, with D unresolved. The CDR3 runs 14 residues. V was trimmed by 7 bases and J by 1 base, leaving 8 bases between them. The germline V gene has CDR1 SGHDN and CDR2 FVKESK. CDR3 sequence: CASNRRSGANVLTF. CDR3 in DNA: TGTGCCAGCAACCGAAGGTCTGGGGCCAACGTCCTGACTTTC.

The table lists this clonotype with many counts. The chain combines TRBV2 with TRBJ1-2, with D possibly TRBD1 on 5 matching bases. Germline loops: CDR1 SNHLY, CDR2 FYNNEI. V was shortened by 6 bases and J by 6 bases, with 17 bases between the two germline ends. The CDR3 consists of 14 residues. CDR3 sequence (DNA): TGTGCCAGCAGAACACCGGGACTCGCGAATGGCTACACCTTC. This gives the protein CASRTPGLANGYTF.

This clonotype was seen only a few times. The chain employs TRBV7-2 and TRBJ2-7; tentatively, D is TRBD1 (7 bases). Germline-derived CDR1 and CDR2 are SGHTA and FQGNSA. V lost 5 bases, J lost 0 bases, and 14 bases lay in between. CDR3 length: 15 amino acids. The CDR3 spells CASSPGGILSYEQYF. For the CDR3, the DNA is TGTGCCAGCAGCCCAGGGGGGATCCTCTCCTACGAGCAGTACTTC.

This clonotype was counted a few times. V usage is TRBV28 and J usage is TRBJ2-7; D not resolved. The CDR3 is 15 amino acids. The germline V and J ends were trimmed by 6 bases and 7 bases, with 22 bases remaining between them. Germline V gene data show CDR1 as MDHEN and CDR2 as SYDVKM. CDR3 region: CASSGPRPHPWEQYF. CDR3 nucleotide sequence: TGTGCCAGCAGCGGCCCTAGGCCCCACCCTTGGGAGCAGTACTTC.

There are many counts of this clonotype. The CDR3 bases are TGTGCCAGCAGTTTAGGGGGGGCCCAGGGCTACACCTTC. It yields the protein CASSLGGAQGYTF. The V gene is TRBV12-3 or TRBV12-4, the J gene TRBJ1-2; a possible D gene is TRBD1 (6 bases). The CDR3 has 13 residues. The V gene lost 1 base and the J gene lost 8 bases, with 11 bases spanning the gap.

This clonotype was recorded many times. V is TRBV7-2 and J is TRBJ2-1; TRBD1 agrees at 10 bases. Germline CDR1 and CDR2: SGHTA and FQGNSA. This CDR3 has 15 residues. Trimming cost V 5 bases and J 3 bases; bases outside gene matches: 4. DNA for the CDR3: TGTGCCAGCAGCGGGCGGACAGGGGGCTACAATGAGCAGTTCTTC. Amino acid sequence: CASSGRTGGYNEQFF. Looking up the rest from reference TRBV7-2 and TRBJ2-1 gives the full variable domain: GAGVSQSPSNKVTEKGKDVELRCDPISGHTALYWYRQSLGQGLEFLIYFQGNSAPDKSGLPSDRFSAERTGGSVSTLTIQRTQQEDSAVYLCASSGRTGGYNEQFFGPGTRLTVL.

The chain links TRBV10-2 to TRBJ1-1; tentative D call: TRBD1 (5 bases). CDR1 and CDR2 (germline): WSHSY, SAAADI. This CDR3 region has 14 residues. V was shortened by 2 bases and J by 5 bases, with 12 bases between the two germline ends. The DNA for the CDR3 is TGCGCCAGCAGTGAGATCGGGGGTGGAACTGAAGCTTTCTTT. Amino acids: CASSEIGGGTEAFF.

V and J are TRBV28 and TRBJ2-7, with D perhaps matching TRBD2 (6 bases). Deletions cut 6 bases from V and 2 bases from J, with 17 bases between. The CDR3 length is 15 residues. Germline V gene sequence: CDR1 MDHEN, CDR2 SYDVKM. CDR3 sequence reads: CASRRPVGGTYEQYF. CDR3 bases: TGTGCCAGCAGACGGCCGGTTGGGGGGACCTACGAGCAGTACTTC.

Ten or more counts support this clonotype. The chain recombines TRBV7-8 with TRBJ2-1; 7 bases line up with TRBD2. V shed 4 bases and J 5 bases; nucleotides not matched to a gene: 17. The length of the CDR3 is 18 residues. CDR1 and CDR2 (germline): SGHVS, FQNEAQ. CDR3 amino acids: CASSSPQAWEGIDNEQFF. Here the CDR3 DNA reads TGTGCCAGCAGCTCTCCCCAGGCGTGGGAGGGGATAGACAATGAGCAGTTCTTC. Full variable domain (remainder filled in from reference TRBV7-8 and TRBJ2-1): GAGVSQSPRYKVAKRGQDVALRCDPISGHVSLFWYQQALGQGPEFLTYFQNEAQLDKSGLPSDRFFAERPEGSVSTLKIQRTQQEDSAVYLCASSSPQAWEGIDNEQFFGPGTRLTVL.

The chain uses TRBV7-6 and TRBJ2-7, with D perhaps matching TRBD2 (5 bases). V lost 0 bases and J lost 8, with 11 bases in between. This CDR3 comprises 13 residues. Germline V gene sequence: CDR1 SGHVS, CDR2 FNYEAQ. The CDR3 sequence is CASSLAQEGQQYF. CDR3 nucleotide sequence: TGTGCCAGCAGCTTAGCGCAAGAGGGTCAGCAGTACTTC. The full variable domain, rest sourced from reference TRBV7-6 and TRBJ2-7, is GAGVSQSPRYKVTKRGQDVALRCDPISGHVSLYWYRQALGQGPEFLTYFNYEAQQDKSGLPNDRFSAERPEGSISTLTIQRTEQRDSAMYRCASSLAQEGQQYFGPGTRLTVT.

This clonotype was observed a handful of times. This chain joins TRBV10-3 and TRBJ1-4; maybe TRBD1 (5 bases). The CDR3 is 15 amino acids. The V and J ends lost 3 bases and 3 bases respectively, with 11 bases between them. Looked up from germline, CDR1 is ENHRY and CDR2 is SYGVKD. CDR3 nucleotide sequence: TGTGCCATCAGTGATGGGGGAGGACCTAATGAAAAACTGTTTTTT. It encodes CAISDGGGPNEKLFF.

The chain uses TRBV2 and TRBJ2-1; 10 positions agree with TRBD2. The CDR3 extends over 15 amino acids. Germline CDR1 SNHLY, CDR2 FYNNEI. With V trimmed by 4 bases and J by 12 bases, 12 bases remained unmatched. DNA of the CDR3: TGTGCCAGCAGTGCTGGAGCGGGAGGGCCATTAGTGCAGTTCTTC. Its protein product is CASSAGAGGPLVQFF. The variable domain in full, completed from reference TRBV2 and TRBJ2-1, reads EPEVTQTPSHQVTQMGQEVILRCVPISNHLYFYWYRQILGQKVEFLVSFYNNEISEKSEIFDDQFSVERPDGSNFTLKIRSTKLEDSAMYFCASSAGAGGPLVQFFGPGTRLTVL.

This clonotype was observed a few times. V usage is TRBV3-1 and J usage is TRBJ2-5, with D uncertain. V dropped 0 bases and J dropped 2 bases, with 13 bases sitting between them. The length of the CDR3 is 16 residues. CDR1 is LGHDT, CDR2 YNNKEL, per germline (reference sequence). The CDR3 bases are TGTGCCAGCAGCCAAGATTCCTCCGAAAGGCAAGAGACCCAGTACTTC. Its translation: CASSQDSSERQETQYF.

This clonotype was found many times. The V gene is TRBV7-2, the J gene TRBJ2-3; 8 nucleotides agree with TRBD1. The germline gives CDR1 SGHTA, CDR2 FQGNSA. CDR3 size: 14 residues. V shed 3 bases and J 2 bases; nucleotides not matched to a gene: 1. The DNA for the CDR3 is TGTGCCAGCAGCTTGGGACAGGACACAGATACGCAGTATTTT. Translated: CASSLGQDTDTQYF.

The J gene is TRBJ1-5, the V gene TRBV2; 8 bases agree with TRBD1. The CDR3 runs to 13 residues. CDR1 is SNHLY, CDR2 FYNNEI, per germline. The V segment lost 8 bases and the J segment 4 bases; nucleotides outside the gene matches: 4. The CDR3 here is CASRGQGNQPQHF. The CDR3 DNA follows: TGTGCCAGCCGTGGACAGGGAAATCAGCCCCAGCATTTT.

This clonotype was seen a few times. The chain recombines TRBV5-4 with TRBJ1-4; a weak D match, TRBD1 (6 bases). CDR1 and CDR2 from the germline V gene are SGHNT and YYREEE (reference sequence). V dropped 0 bases and J dropped 4 bases, with 13 bases sitting between them. This CDR3 has 16 amino acids. The CDR3: CASSLATGPGNEKLFF. The CDR3 DNA sequence: TGTGCCAGCAGCTTGGCCACAGGGCCAGGTAATGAAAAACTGTTTTTT.

This rearrangement joins TRBV6-1 to TRBJ1-2; maybe TRBD1 (6 bases). The CDR3 has 15 amino acids. The germline CDR1 and CDR2 sequences are MNHNS and SASEGT. Trimming pared 5 bases from V and 4 bases from J, leaving 17 bases between. CDR3 coding DNA: TGTGCCAGCAGTTACTGGCAGGGGCACCCCTATGGCTACACCTTC. Its protein product is CASSYWQGHPYGYTF.

This clonotype was recorded many times. V is TRBV6-2 or TRBV6-3 and J is TRBJ2-3; D ambiguous. Germline CDR1 and CDR2: MNHEY and SVGEGT. The CDR3 loop spans 12 amino acids. Trimming took off 6 bases at V and 2 bases at J, with 6 bases between the two ends. The CDR3 DNA sequence: TGTGCCAGCAGCGACACCACAGATACGCAGTATTTT. This encodes CASSDTTDTQYF.

Of note for this clonotype: At one end, the junction sequence differs from germline, possibly due to a read error. The chain is built from TRBV18 and TRBJ2-3; 8 positions agree with TRBD2. Germline V gene sequence: CDR1 KGHSH, CDR2 LQKENI. The length of the CDR3 is 16 residues. The CDR3: CVSSPQQAGEVDTQYF. In nucleotides, the CDR3 is TGTGTCAGCTCACCACAGCAAGCGGGAGAAGTGGATACGCAGTATTTT.